This TCR beta chain derives from a study of spatial heterogeneity in lung cancer. Study outcomes and limitations: Expanded intratumoral alpha and beta TCR counts tracked tumor mutation counts.

By share of the sample, this clonotype is large (0.1 to 1%). Antigen unknown. TCRdb re-called the 5' RACE reads with MiXCR, one entry per CDR3 protein. The data show over a thousand distinct CDR3 sequences, approximately 14% seen once. Documented time point: sample taken at primary tumor resection. The ends lost 2 bases at V and 9 bases at J; junction bases unmatched: 9. In germline, CDR1 is SGHTA, CDR2 FQGNSA. This CDR3 contains 16 residues. The chain employs TRBV7-2 and TRBJ1-6; 8 bases fit TRBD1. The TCR comes from a male donor with early-stage non-small cell lung cancer. Source: lung tumor tissue, taken at surgery. The CDR3 bases are TGTGCCAGCAGCTTATCCACCGGGACAGGCCTTTCACCCCTCCACTTT. This translates into CASSLSTGTGLSPLHF.